This is a list of T cell receptor beta chains from one sample in a study of shared clonotypes between healthy human individuals. TCRdb's table, derived via immunoSEQ multiplex PCR, lists solely in-frame clones and lacks some. The sample yields fewer than 3 million clones, 85% to 95% seen once. Sample: naive CD4+ T cells from PBMCs. The receptors shown here come from a man aged 18 to 29 in good health. Some clones in this sample may be carry-over from other donors' samples. The CDR3 runs from the conserved cysteine through the conserved F or W. The D gene is left open where the match is weak. Only part of the rows carry a size: once, few, many, or a class if the clone is expanded.

>TRBJ1-4|once|TRBV29-1|-
CSVVGGSTNEKLFF
TGCAGCGTTGTCGGGGGGAGTACTAATGAAAAACTGTTTTTT
>TRBJ2-2|-|TRBV27|-
CASSRRTVYTGELFF
TGTGCCAGTTCCCGTAGGACAGTTTACACCGGGGAGCTGTTTTTT
>TRBJ2-7|-|TRBV28|-
CASSLKTVSRYEQYF
TGTGCCAGCAGTTTAAAGACAGTTTCTAGGTACGAGCAGTACTTC
>TRBJ1-1|-|TRBV28|-
CASSLLTANTEAFF
TGTGCCAGCAGTTTATTAACAGCTAACACTGAAGCTTTCTTT
>TRBJ1-1|-|TRBV7-3|-
CASSNRVNTEAFF
TGTGCCAGCAGCAACAGGGTGAACACTGAAGCTTTCTTT
>TRBJ2-1|-|TRBV7-9|TRBD2
CASSLGGRYYNEQFF
TGTGCCAGCAGCTTAGGCGGGAGGTACTACAATGAGCAGTTCTTC
>TRBJ2-5|-|TRBV5-4|TRBD2
CASSLGGIRREETQYF
TGTGCCAGCAGCCTCGGGGGGATTCGGAGGGAAGAGACCCAGTACTTC
>TRBJ1-1|-|TRBV28|TRBD1
CASSFYDRGGTEAFF
TGTGCCAGCAGTTTCTACGACAGGGGGGGCACTGAAGCTTTCTTT
>TRBJ2-3|once|TRBV11-3|TRBD2
CASSLDSGGTQYF
TGTGCCAGCAGCTTAGATTCGGGGGGTACGCAGTATTTT
>TRBJ2-3|-|TRBV28|TRBD2
CASSFQTSGFRTDTQYF
TGTGCCAGCAGTTTCCAGACTAGCGGGTTTCGCACAGATACGCAGTATTTT
>TRBJ2-2|-|TRBV6-5|-
CASSYSGLDAGELFF
TGTGCCAGCAGTTACTCGGGGCTGGACGCCGGGGAGCTGTTTTTT
>TRBJ2-1|-|TRBV28|TRBD2
CASSLSGAPVNEQFF
TGTGCCAGCAGTTTAAGCGGGGCGCCCGTCAATGAGCAGTTCTTC
>TRBJ2-2|-|TRBV5-4|-
CASSLATGNTGELFF
TGTGCCAGCAGCTTGGCTACAGGGAACACCGGGGAGCTGTTTTTT
>TRBJ2-3|-|TRBV7-2|-
CASSLWWRDTQYF
TGTGCCAGCAGCTTATGGTGGAGAGATACGCAGTATTTT